This entry lists 18 T cell receptor beta chains sequenced from one sample in a study of T cell changes during pregnancy in multiple sclerosis. Clones were read by immunoSEQ multiplex PCR, and TCRdb kept only the in-frame ones, dropping some. The data hold tens of thousands of clones, with around 90% observed a single time. The sample here was CD4+ T cells from peripheral blood mononuclear cells, taken in the third trimester of pregnancy. These TCRs come from a female donor in good health, enrolled as a control in a pregnancy study.

The V call is TRBV19, the J call TRBJ1-1, with a tentative D call TRBD1 (6 bases). Germline V gene lookup returns CDR1 LNHDA and CDR2 SQIVND (reference sequence). The germline V and J ends were trimmed by 3 bases and 10 bases, with 9 bases remaining between them. CDR3 size: 11 residues. The DNA of the CDR3 is TGTGCCAGTAGTATCACAGGGAGAGCTTTCTTT. Translated, it gives CASSITGRAFF.

The V gene is TRBV27, the J gene TRBJ1-1; D not certain. This CDR3 spans 16 amino acids. Germline lookup yields CDR1 MNHEY and CDR2 SMNVEV (reference sequence). V dropped 0 bases and J dropped 4 bases, with 15 bases sitting between them. In nucleotides, the CDR3 is TGTGCCAGCAGTTTATCAAGGACTCTCGTCCTCACTGAAGCTTTCTTT. Protein sequence: CASSLSRTLVLTEAFF.

This clone has a single count. The rearrangement joins TRBV5-4 to TRBJ1-4; perhaps TRBD1 as D (5 bases). Germline V gives CDR1 SGHNT, CDR2 YYREEE (reference sequence). Trimming removed 5 bases from V and 5 bases from J, with 16 bases in between. The CDR3 contains 15 residues. CDR3 residues: CASSGGGGLNEKLFF. The CDR3 nucleotides are TGTGCCAGCAGTGGTGGGGGGGGATTAAATGAAAAACTGTTTTTT.

This chain connects TRBV6-5 to TRBJ1-5; D uncertain. The CDR3 is 12 amino acids. With 5 bases removed from V and 5 bases from J, the gap between germline ends came to 7 bases. Germline CDR1 is MNHEY and CDR2 is SVGAGI. The CDR3 loop is CASSQLHQPQHF. CDR3 bases: TGTGCCAGCAGTCAACTCCATCAGCCCCAGCATTTT.

The chain has TRBV30 and TRBJ1-1; 9 bases line up with TRBD1. In germline, CDR1 is GTSNPN, CDR2 SVGIG (reference sequence). The V segment lost 4 bases and the J segment 1 base; nucleotides outside the gene matches: 13. The CDR3 is made up of 17 amino acids. CDR3 residues: CAWIPLNNRGPNTEAFF. DNA for the CDR3: TGTGCCTGGATCCCACTAAACAACAGGGGGCCGAACACTGAAGCTTTCTTT.

This rearrangement joins TRBV5-8 to TRBJ2-4, with a weak D call TRBD1 (6 bases). The CDR3 has 17 amino acids. The V gene lost 2 bases and the J gene lost 3 bases, with 18 bases spanning the gap. Germline CDR1 SGHTS, CDR2 YDEGEE. CDR3 loop: CASSFYKGGIDKNIQYF. In nucleotides, the CDR3 is TGTGCCAGCAGCTTCTACAAAGGGGGAATTGACAAAAACATTCAGTACTTC.

The chain couples TRBV4-1 to TRBJ2-7; TRBD1 is a possible D gene (6 bases). The germline V gene encodes CDR1 MGHRA and CDR2 YSYEKL. V was trimmed by 4 bases and J by 1 base, leaving 14 bases between them. CDR3 length: 15 residues. The CDR3 bases are TGCGCCAGCAGCCCATTGAGGGGGACGTCCTACGAGCAGTACTTC. It yields the protein CASSPLRGTSYEQYF.

This clone is a singleton in its sample. The genes are TRBV12-5 and TRBJ2-3; the D is unclear. The germline gives CDR1 LGHNT, CDR2 FRNRAP. The CDR3 has 13 residues. Trimming pared 0 bases from V and 6 bases from J, leaving 7 bases between. The CDR3 DNA sequence: TGTGCTAGTGGTTTGGTACCACGGGATACGCAGTATTTT. It encodes CASGLVPRDTQYF.

The chain is built from TRBV5-1 and TRBJ1-1; D remains ambiguous. The CDR3 loop spans 14 amino acids. V was trimmed by 1 base and J by 0 bases, leaving 7 bases between them. Per germline, CDR1 SGHRS and CDR2 YFSETQ. The DNA for the CDR3 is TGCGCCAGCAGCTTGTTACGGGTGAACACTGAAGCTTTCTTT. Translating it yields CASSLLRVNTEAFF.

The chain is built from TRBV9 and TRBJ1-6; 8 nucleotides match TRBD1. CDR1 is SGDLS and CDR2 is YYNGEE in the germline V gene. The CDR3 length is 16 residues. V lost 0 bases and J lost 3; bases outside the gene matches: 2. In DNA, the CDR3 is TGTGCCAGCAGCGTAGGACAGGGGATCTATAATTCACCCCTCCACTTT. It specifies CASSVGQGIYNSPLHF.

This clone was found once. The chain uses TRBV9 and TRBJ2-1; 11 bases match TRBD2. Losses at the gene ends were 0 bases for V and 6 bases for J; bases not matched to a gene: 2. The CDR3 loop spans 15 amino acids. Looked up from germline, CDR1 is SGDLS and CDR2 is YYNGEE. The CDR3 spells CASSVELAGANEQFF. CDR3 bases: TGTGCCAGCAGCGTAGAACTAGCGGGGGCCAATGAGCAGTTCTTC.

The rearrangement links TRBV14 to TRBJ1-2, with D possibly matching TRBD1 (6 bases). Looked up from germline, CDR1 is SGHDN and CDR2 is FVKESK. The CDR3 has 15 residues. Trimming cost V 0 bases and J 8 bases, with 16 bases left between them. The chain's CDR3 is CASSQDPQGQRGYTF. CDR3 coding DNA: TGTGCCAGCAGCCAAGATCCCCAGGGGCAGCGAGGCTACACCTTC.

This clone was detected only once. This chain uses TRBV5-1 with TRBJ1-4; TRBD1 agrees at 7 bases. The junction had 4 bases not matched to a gene; V was cut back by 0 bases and J by 8 bases. Germline CDR1 SGHRS, CDR2 YFSETQ. The CDR3 is 14 residues long. The CDR3 reads CASSLDRGQEKLFF. The DNA of the CDR3 is TGCGCCAGCAGCTTGGACAGGGGACAGGAAAAACTGTTTTTT.

V gene TRBV11-3 combines with J gene TRBJ1-2, with 7 bases aligning to TRBD1. The V segment lost 3 bases and the J segment 8 bases; nucleotides outside the gene matches: 12. CDR3 length equals 15 residues. Germline-derived CDR1 and CDR2 are SGHNT and YENEEA. CDR3 nucleotide sequence: TGTGCCAGCAGCTTGCGGGACAGCCCGCTGAGGGGCTACACCTTC. Translation: CASSLRDSPLRGYTF.

V is TRBV2 and J is TRBJ2-7, with TRBD1 matching over 9 bases. V dropped 5 bases and J dropped 7; count of bases not matched to a gene: 12. This CDR3 contains 15 residues. Germline V CDR1 and CDR2: SNHLY, FYNNEI. This chain's CDR3 is CASSPRTGAFVEQYF. The CDR3 nucleotides read TGTGCCAGCAGTCCCAGGACAGGGGCTTTTGTGGAGCAGTACTTC.

As DNA, the CDR3 is TGCGCCAGCAGCCAAGGGACTAGGGACAGGAAGGGCTACACCTTC. Protein: CASSQGTRDRKGYTF. The chain couples TRBV4-1 to TRBJ1-2; 8 bases are shared with TRBD1. Trimming at V came to 1 base and at J to 8 bases, leaving 9 bases not matched to a gene. CDR1 is MGHRA, CDR2 YSYEKL, per germline. There are 15 residues in the CDR3.

The chain links TRBV20-1 to TRBJ1-1, with TRBD1 as a possible D gene (5 bases). The germline V gene has CDR1 DFQATT and CDR2 SNEGSKA (reference sequence). CDR3 size: 11 residues. The CDR3 nucleotides are TGCAGCGCAGGGTGGGCCACTGAAGCTTTCTTT. As protein: CSAGWATEAFF.

V usage is TRBV6-6 and J usage is TRBJ1-1; D is perhaps TRBD1 (5 bases). Germline values: CDR1 MNHNY, CDR2 SVGAGI (reference sequence). Trimming left V 8 bases short and J 4 bases short, with 17 bases between. The CDR3 is 14 amino acids. The CDR3 loop reads CASANIRGSTEAFF. The CDR3 DNA reads as TGTGCCAGCGCTAATATAAGGGGAAGCACTGAAGCTTTCTTT.